One and the same sample provided the 3 T cell receptor beta chains below, sequenced in a study of shared clonotypes between healthy human individuals. Method: immunoSEQ multiplex PCR; TCRdb's copy keeps in-frame clones and lacks some. This sample has more than 550,000 clones, with just under 75% found just once. What was sequenced was memory CD4+ T cells sorted from blood. Regarding subset: CD45RA-negative fraction. These TCRs come from a woman aged 25 to 39 in good health.

The chain has TRBV6-1 and TRBJ2-6; D not resolved. Germline values: CDR1 MNHNS, CDR2 SASEGT. V was clipped by 4 bases and J by 4 bases, with 5 bases between them. There are 13 residues in the CDR3. DNA of the CDR3: TGTGCCAGCAGTGTCCAGGGGGCCAACGTCCTGACTTTC. Protein sequence: CASSVQGANVLTF.

This clone appeared once. The DNA of the CDR3 is TGTGCCAGCTCACCACGGGGAAGTGAGCAGTTCTTC. Its protein is CASSPRGSEQFF. V usage is TRBV18 and J usage is TRBJ2-1; D is uncertain. Germline CDR1 reads KGHSH; CDR2 reads LQKENI. The CDR3 extends over 12 amino acids. The V and J ends lost 1 base and 9 bases respectively, with 7 bases between them. The entire variable domain, with the rest obtained from reference TRBV18 and TRBJ2-1, is as follows: NAGVMQNPRHLVRRRGQEARLRCSPMKGHSHVYWYRQLPEEGLKFMVYLQKENIIDESGMPKERFSAEFPKEGPSILRIQQVVRGDSAAYFCASSPRGSEQFFGPGTRLTVL.

In its sample, this clone was seen a few times. The chain employs TRBV7-2 and TRBJ1-5; possibly TRBD1 for D (5 bases). Germline loops: CDR1 SGHTA, CDR2 FQGNSA. This CDR3 comprises 15 residues. V was trimmed by 2 bases and J by 7 bases, leaving 15 bases between them. CDR3 residues: CASSLLSGLGQPQHF. The CDR3 DNA reads as TGTGCCAGCAGCTTATTGTCGGGACTGGGCCAGCCCCAGCATTTT.